The rows below give T cell receptor beta chains drawn from one sample of a study of cytomegalovirus exposure and HLA in healthy donors. The table came from immunoSEQ multiplex PCR; TCRdb's copy has only in-frame clones and leaves some out. The sample includes over 90,000 clones, roughly 66% of them seen just once. The sequenced material came from PBMCs. The receptors derive from a woman aged 50 to 60 in good health and CMV-seronegative. Each CDR3 is given with its conserved first and last residue. A D gene is named only where the DNA matches it firmly. Size is omitted from some rows. Given values are once, few, many or a class for expanded clones.

>NA|NA|TRBV11-3|TRBJ2-1
TGTGCCAGCAGCTTAATATCACAGGACCCGTACAATGAGCAGTTCTTC
CASSLISQDPYNEQFF
>NA|TRBD1|TRBV5-1|TRBJ1-1
TGCGCCAGCAGCCCCACGACAGGGGAGAACACTGAAGCTTTCTTT
CASSPTTGENTEAFF
>NA|TRBD1|TRBV5-6|TRBJ2-1
TGTGCCAGCAGCCTACCCGACAGGGCTAATGAGCAGTTCTTC
CASSLPDRANEQFF
>NA|NA|TRBV6-5|TRBJ2-7
TGTGCCAGCAGTTACGACGGGGGCGAGCAGTACTTC
CASSYDGGEQYF
>few|TRBD1|TRBV6-5|TRBJ1-6
TGTGCCAGCAGCCAGGACAGGGGTGGATCACCCCTCCACTTT
CASSQDRGGSPLHF
>NA|TRBD2|TRBV10-1|TRBJ2-1
TGCGCCAGCAGTGGGAGTCTAGCGGCTAGGGATGAGCAGTTCTTC
CASSGSLAARDEQFF
>NA|NA|TRBV10-3|TRBJ1-2
TGTGCCACCCAGGACAGCTATGGCTACGCCTTC
CATQDSYGYAF
>NA|NA|TRBV27|TRBJ2-7
TGTGCCAGCAGTTCCTCTGGTGTCGGCTCCTACGAGCAGTACTTC
CASSSSGVGSYEQYF
>NA|TRBD2|TRBV6-1|TRBJ2-7
TGTGCCAGCAGTGATGGGCTAGCGGGCTCCTACGAGCAGTACTTC
CASSDGLAGSYEQYF
>NA|TRBD1|TRBV5-1|TRBJ1-1
TGCGCCAGCAGCCTTACAGGGGAACTGGTTTCGGACACTGAAGCTTTCTTT
CASSLTGELVSDTEAFF
>NA|NA|TRBV18|TRBJ2-7
TGTGCCAGCTCCCCACTGCGGTCCTACGAGCAGTACTTC
CASSPLRSYEQYF
>few|TRBD1|TRBV30|TRBJ1-4
TGTGCCTCCCGGACAGGGAACGAAAAACTGTTTTTT
CASRTGNEKLFF
>NA|NA|TRBV5-1|TRBJ2-2
TGCGCCAGCAGCTTCACCAGCGACACCGGGGAGCTATTTTTT
CASSFTSDTGELFF
>NA|NA|TRBV7-8|TRBJ2-2
TGTGCCAGCAGCTTAGACCCAGGGAAAGGGAACACCGGGGAGCTGTTTTTT
CASSLDPGKGNTGELFF
>once|TRBD1|TRBV5-1|TRBJ1-2
TGCGCCAGCAGCTTGGTCCCGGGACAGCGCATCTATGGCTACACCTTC
CASSLVPGQRIYGYTF
>NA|NA|TRBV5-1|TRBJ1-4
TGCGCCAGCAGCTTGGGAGAAGTTGAAAAACTGTTTTTT
CASSLGEVEKLFF
>once|TRBD1|TRBV6-5|TRBJ2-7
TGTGCCAGCAGCCCAGGACAGGACCCCGAGCAGTACTTC
CASSPGQDPEQYF
>few|NA|TRBV18|TRBJ2-7
TGTGCCAGCTCACCAGGGATCGGGACTTACGAGCAGTACTTC
CASSPGIGTYEQYF
>NA|TRBD2|TRBV28|TRBJ2-1
TGTGCCAGCAGTGTCATGGGACTAGCTATCAATGAGCAGTTCTTC
CASSVMGLAINEQFF
>NA|NA|TRBV29-1|TRBJ1-1
TGCAGCGTTGTGAGAAGACTTGCGAACACTGAAGCTTTCTTT
CSVVRRLANTEAFF
>few|TRBD1|TRBV10-3|TRBJ1-1
TGTGCCATCAAAACAGGGGAGTACAACACTGAAGCTTTCTTT
CAIKTGEYNTEAFF